This is a list of T cell receptor beta chains from one sample in a study of cytomegalovirus exposure and HLA in healthy donors. Sequenced by immunoSEQ multiplex PCR; TCRdb stores in-frame clones only, minus some. The sample shows approximately 170,000 clones, roughly 80% of them seen only once. Sequenced material: PBMCs. These receptors all stem from a male donor in good health and CMV-seronegative. Each CDR3 is given with its conserved first and last residue. D genes are given only for firm matches. Size is stated for part of the rows, as once, few or many counts, or as a class when the clone is expanded.

size,D,J,V,DNA,CDR3
NA,NA,TRBJ2-1,TRBV15,TGTGCCACCAGCAGAGATCAAGCAGGAACCTACAATGAGCAGTTCTTC,CATSRDQAGTYNEQFF
NA,NA,TRBJ2-5,TRBV5-4,TGTGCCAGCAGCTCGCGACTGAAAGAGACCCAGTACTTC,CASSSRLKETQYF
few,TRBD1,TRBJ1-3,TRBV5-1,TGCGCCAGCAGCTCACAGGGGCTTGGAAACACCATATATTTT,CASSSQGLGNTIYF
few,NA,TRBJ2-7,TRBV11-2,TGTGCCAGCAGCTTACGAGGGTTGCACGAGCAGTACTTC,CASSLRGLHEQYF
NA,TRBD1,TRBJ1-2,TRBV5-6,TGTGCCAGCAGCTCCCAGACAGGGGAAGGTCATGGCTACACCTTC,CASSSQTGEGHGYTF
NA,TRBD1,TRBJ2-7,TRBV19,TGTGCCAGTAAAGGGGGCCTGACCTACGAGCAGTACTTC,CASKGGLTYEQYF
NA,TRBD1,TRBJ2-2,TRBV5-1,TGCGCCAGCAGCCCCACCGGGACAGGGGTGCCCGGGGAGCTGTTTTTT,CASSPTGTGVPGELFF
NA,NA,TRBJ2-3,TRBV4-3,TGCGCCAGCAGCCAGGGGGGGGCGGGGCTCACAGATACGCAGTATTTT,CASSQGGAGLTDTQYF
NA,NA,TRBJ1-2,TRBV12-5,TGTGCTAGTGGTTCGGCAGGGATCGGGGGCTACACCTTC,CASGSAGIGGYTF
NA,NA,TRBJ1-4,TRBV18,TGTGCCAGCTCACTAAGTTCGGACGGCCGGGGAGTGCTGTTTTTT,CASSLSSDGRGVLFF
NA,NA,TRBJ1-2,TRBV7-2,TGTGCCAGCAGCTTTACGGGAGGAACTACTAACTATGGCTACACCTTC,CASSFTGGTTNYGYTF
few,NA,TRBJ2-1,TRBV6-1,TGTGCCAGCAGTGAGATGGGGGGGCGATTCAATGAGCAGTTCTTC,CASSEMGGRFNEQFF
once,TRBD1,TRBJ2-5,TRBV5-1,TGCGCCAGCAGCTTAACCGGGACAGAAGAGACCCAGTACTTC,CASSLTGTEETQYF